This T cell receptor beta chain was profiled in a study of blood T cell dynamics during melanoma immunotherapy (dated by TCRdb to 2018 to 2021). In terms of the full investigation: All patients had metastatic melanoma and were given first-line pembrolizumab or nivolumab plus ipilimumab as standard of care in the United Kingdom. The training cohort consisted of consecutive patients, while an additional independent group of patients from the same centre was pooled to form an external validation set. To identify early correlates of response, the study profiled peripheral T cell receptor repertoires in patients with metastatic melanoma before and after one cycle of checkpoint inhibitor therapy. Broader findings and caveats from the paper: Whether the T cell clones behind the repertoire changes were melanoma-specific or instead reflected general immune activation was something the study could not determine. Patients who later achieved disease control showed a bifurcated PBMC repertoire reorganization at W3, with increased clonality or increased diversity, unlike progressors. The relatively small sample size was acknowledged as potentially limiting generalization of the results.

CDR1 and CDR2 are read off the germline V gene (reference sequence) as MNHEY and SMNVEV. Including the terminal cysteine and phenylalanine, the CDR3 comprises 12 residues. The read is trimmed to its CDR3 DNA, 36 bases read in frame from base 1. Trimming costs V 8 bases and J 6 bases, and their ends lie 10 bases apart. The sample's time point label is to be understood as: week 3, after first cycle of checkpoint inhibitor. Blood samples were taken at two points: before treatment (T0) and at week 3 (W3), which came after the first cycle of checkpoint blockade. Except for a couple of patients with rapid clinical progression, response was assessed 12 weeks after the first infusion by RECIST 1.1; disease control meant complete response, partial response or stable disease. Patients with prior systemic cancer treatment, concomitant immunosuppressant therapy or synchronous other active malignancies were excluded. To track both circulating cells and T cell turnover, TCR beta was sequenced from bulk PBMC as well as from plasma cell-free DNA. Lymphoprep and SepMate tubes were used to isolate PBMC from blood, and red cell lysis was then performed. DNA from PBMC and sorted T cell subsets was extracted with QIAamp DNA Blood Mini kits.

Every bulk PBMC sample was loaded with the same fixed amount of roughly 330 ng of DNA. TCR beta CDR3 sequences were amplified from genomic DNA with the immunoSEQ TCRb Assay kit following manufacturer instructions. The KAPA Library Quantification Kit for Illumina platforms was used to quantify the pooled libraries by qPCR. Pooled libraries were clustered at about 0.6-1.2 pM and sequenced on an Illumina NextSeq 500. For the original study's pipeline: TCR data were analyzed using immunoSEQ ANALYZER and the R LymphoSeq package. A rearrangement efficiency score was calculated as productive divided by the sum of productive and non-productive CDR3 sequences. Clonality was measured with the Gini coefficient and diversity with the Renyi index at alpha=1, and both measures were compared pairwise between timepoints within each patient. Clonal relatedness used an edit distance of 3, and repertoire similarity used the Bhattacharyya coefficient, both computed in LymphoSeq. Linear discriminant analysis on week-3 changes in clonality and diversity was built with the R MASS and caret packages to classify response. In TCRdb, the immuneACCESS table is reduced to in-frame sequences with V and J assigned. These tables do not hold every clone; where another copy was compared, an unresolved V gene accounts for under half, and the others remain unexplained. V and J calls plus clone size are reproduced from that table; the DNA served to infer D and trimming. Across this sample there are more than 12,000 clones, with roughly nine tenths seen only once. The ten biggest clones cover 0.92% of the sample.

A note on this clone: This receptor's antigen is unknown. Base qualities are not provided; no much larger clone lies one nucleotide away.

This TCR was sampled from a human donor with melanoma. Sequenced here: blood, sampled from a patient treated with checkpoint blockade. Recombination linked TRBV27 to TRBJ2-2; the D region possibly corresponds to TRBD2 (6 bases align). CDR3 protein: CASFGRPGELFF. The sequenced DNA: TGTGCCAGCTTCGGGAGACCCGGGGAGCTGTTTTTT.